This T cell receptor (beta chain) was retrieved from a study of T cells after posttransplantation cyclophosphamide. General observations from the study: TRB clonality was highly associated with recipient CMV seropositivity and reactivation.

Some clones are missing from TCRdb's copy, which holds only in-frame ones; the method was immunoSEQ multiplex PCR. The sample yields approximately 40,000 clones, around four fifths seen once. Cyclophosphamide on days +3 and +4 followed busulfan-fludarabine conditioning and a marrow graft. Germline V gene sequence: CDR1 SGHDT, CDR2 YYEEEE. With 1 base removed from V and 2 bases from J, the gap between germline ends came to 12 bases. The CDR3 is 15 residues long. With regard to this clone: Antigen specificity is unknown.

The sequence was obtained from a female patient between 40 and 55 years old who received an allogeneic stem cell transplant from a related donor, was CMV-positive, and had no GVHD. A subset of T cells may come from the graft donor. V is TRBV5-6 and J is TRBJ1-1; D possibly corresponds to TRBD1 (5 bases). Here the sequenced sample was CD4+ T cells sorted from blood, taken 1,800 to 2,000 days after a stem cell transplant with posttransplant cyclophosphamide. The CDR3 is CASSLKAGKNTEAFF. The CDR3 DNA is TGTGCCAGCAGCTTGAAAGCAGGGAAAAACACTGAAGCTTTCTTT.